This entry features one T cell receptor (beta chain) sequence. The sample contains more than one DNA sequence encoding this CDR3. V lost 7 bases and J 6 bases, leaving 13 bases between the germline ends. CDR3 size: 11 residues. Germline V gene sequence: CDR1 SQVTM, CDR2 ANQGSEA. The data originate from a study of OX40 agonist ivuxolimab in advanced cancers. TCRdb keeps only in-frame clones here, not all; method: immunoSEQ multiplex PCR. Counted here are approximately 21,000 clones, about 79% occurring once; the ten biggest clones make up roughly 31%. The sequenced sample was CD4+ or CD8+ T cells sorted from blood, obtained in a trial of the OX40 agonist ivuxolimab. The receptor was derived from an adult with an advanced solid tumor such as melanoma, head and neck, liver or kidney cancer. The chain uses TRBV29-1 and TRBJ2-7; D is unresolved. Here the CDR3 reads CSACVGCEQYF. The CDR3 coding sequence is TGCAGCGCCTGTGTTGGTTGCGAGCAGTACTTC.